The TCR beta chain under discussion was sequenced for a study of cytomegalovirus exposure and HLA in healthy donors. PCR employed 60 Vbeta and 13 Jbeta primers. Here immunoSEQ multiplex PCR was the method, and the copy in TCRdb shows in-frame clones only, minus some. The sample holds about 86,000 clones, more than 75% seen once. V lost 5 bases and J 2 bases, leaving 7 bases between the germline ends. This CDR3 comprises 12 residues. Germline V gene lookup returns CDR1 MNHNS and CDR2 SASEGT. Whole-study results and caveats: In a later analysis, approximately 15,000 TCR beta sequences were associated with HLA alleles at 0.05 false discovery rate. A later look showed TCR association rates differing by HLA locus, highest for DRB1 and lowest for HLA-C. An ancestry cluster, one associated with Asian ancestry, reportedly showed fewer N-insertions than the approximately 720-donor mean in a later analysis.

Of note for this clone: Antigen specificity is unknown.

The origin of this receptor is a woman aged 40 to 50 in good health and CMV-seropositive. The specimen was PBMCs. The chain joins TRBV6-1 to TRBJ2-7; no clear D. CDR3 region: CASSTFPYEQYF. Written as DNA, the CDR3 is TGTGCCAGCAGTACATTTCCCTACGAGCAGTACTTC.